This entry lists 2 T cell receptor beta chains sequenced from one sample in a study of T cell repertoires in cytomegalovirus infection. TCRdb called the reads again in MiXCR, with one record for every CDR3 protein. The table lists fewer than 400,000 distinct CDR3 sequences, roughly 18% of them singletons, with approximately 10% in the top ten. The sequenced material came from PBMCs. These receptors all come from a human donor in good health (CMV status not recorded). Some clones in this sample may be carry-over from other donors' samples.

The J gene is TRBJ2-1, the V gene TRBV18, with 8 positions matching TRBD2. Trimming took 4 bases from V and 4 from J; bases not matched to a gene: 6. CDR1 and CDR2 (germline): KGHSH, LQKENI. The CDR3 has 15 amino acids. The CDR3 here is CASSLLTSGYNEQFF. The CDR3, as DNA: TGTGCCAGCTCACTCCTCACTAGCGGTTACAATGAGCAGTTCTTC.

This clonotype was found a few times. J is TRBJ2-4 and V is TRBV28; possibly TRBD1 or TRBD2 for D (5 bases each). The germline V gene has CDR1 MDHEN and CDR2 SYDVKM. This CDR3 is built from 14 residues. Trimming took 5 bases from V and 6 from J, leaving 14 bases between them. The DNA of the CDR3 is TGTGCCAGCAGTCACCCCCGGGACCCAAACATTCAGTACTTC. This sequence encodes CASSHPRDPNIQYF.